The T cell receptor (beta chain) described here comes from a study of cytomegalovirus exposure and HLA in healthy donors. Germline CDR1 ENHRY, CDR2 SYGVKD. The CDR3 loop spans 8 amino acids. Trimming removed 10 bases at V and 10 bases at J, with 4 bases between. With 60 Vbeta and 13 Jbeta primers, the PCR was carried out. Measured with immunoSEQ multiplex PCR; TCRdb has only the in-frame clones, and not every one. The sample records fewer than 120,000 clones, 65% to 85% being singletons. This sequence joins TRBV10-3 and TRBJ1-4; D is ambiguous. The source material was PBMCs. The receptor comes from a man aged 25 to 45 in good health and CMV-seropositive. CDR3 DNA: TGTGCCACGCGAAAACTGTTTTTT. It is translated as CATRKLFF.